These 28 T cell receptor beta chains share one sample of origin, sequenced in a study of OX40 agonist ivuxolimab in advanced cancers. Repertoires were generated with immunoSEQ multiplex PCR, while TCRdb's copy carries only in-frame clones and drops some. The data hold 70,000 or so clones, with 85% to 90% observed a single time. Sequencing used CD4+ or CD8+ T cells sorted from blood, obtained in a trial of the OX40 agonist ivuxolimab. These receptors originate from an adult with an advanced solid tumor such as melanoma, head and neck, liver or kidney cancer.

This sequence joins TRBV7-2 and TRBJ2-1; the match to TRBD2 covers 7 bases. Germline CDR1 reads SGHTA; CDR2 reads FQGNSA. V was clipped by 5 bases and J by 7 bases; unmatched bases: 14. The CDR3 length is 16 residues. CDR3 nucleotides: TGTGCCAGCAGCCGGGATGGGAGCGGGGAGAGAAATGAGCAGTTCTTC. It translates to CASSRDGSGERNEQFF.

This chain uses TRBV27 with TRBJ2-4, with D possibly being TRBD1 (5 bases). The CDR3 contains 16 residues. V lost 5 bases and J 0 bases, leaving 14 bases between the germline ends. Germline values: CDR1 MNHEY, CDR2 SMNVEV (reference sequence). The CDR3, as DNA: TGTGCCAGCAGTCTCCTCTCTGGGGCAGCCAAAAACATTCAGTACTTC. Residues: CASSLLSGAAKNIQYF.

This chain links TRBV10-2 with TRBJ2-2; 10 nucleotides line up with TRBD2. Germline V gives CDR1 WSHSY, CDR2 SAAADI. V dropped 5 bases and J dropped 3; count of bases not matched to a gene: 3. The CDR3 is 15 residues long. The CDR3 loop reads CASSNGLADTGELFF. For the CDR3, the DNA is TGCGCCAGCAGTAACGGACTAGCGGACACCGGGGAGCTGTTTTTT.

This sequence joins TRBV2 and TRBJ2-3, with D possibly being TRBD2 (6 bases). Trimming took off 3 bases at V and 1 base at J, with 8 bases between the two ends. The CDR3 is 14 amino acids. Germline-derived CDR1 and CDR2 are SNHLY and FYNNEI. This CDR3 is CASSDSGGTDTQYF. The CDR3 DNA follows: TGTGCCAGCAGTGATTCGGGGGGCACAGATACGCAGTATTTT. Based on the CDR3 plus reference TRBV2 and TRBJ2-3, the full variable domain is EPEVTQTPSHQVTQMGQEVILRCVPISNHLYFYWYRQILGQKVEFLVSFYNNEISEKSEIFDDQFSVERPDGSNFTLKIRSTKLEDSAMYFCASSDSGGTDTQYFGPGTRLTVL.

The V call is TRBV11-2, the J call TRBJ1-2; TRBD1 agrees at 8 bases. Germline CDR1 SGHAT, CDR2 FQNNGV. The junction had 13 bases not matched to a gene; V was cut back by 2 bases and J by 2 bases. This CDR3 is built from 18 residues. CDR3 DNA: TGTGCCAGCAGCTTATACACGGGGGTGGACAGGGACAACTATGGCTACACCTTC. Translation: CASSLYTGVDRDNYGYTF. Supplemented by reference TRBV11-2 and TRBJ1-2, the full variable domain reads EAGVAQSPRYKIIEKRQSVAFWCNPISGHATLYWYQQILGQGPKLLIQFQNNGVVDDSQLPKDRFSAERLKGVDSTLKIQPAKLEDSAVYLCASSLYTGVDRDNYGYTFGSGTRLTVV.

V gene TRBV14 combines with J gene TRBJ2-7; D is possibly TRBD1 (6 bases). The CDR3 is 16 residues long. The germline V gene has CDR1 SGHDN and CDR2 FVKESK. Trimming removed 1 base at V and 1 base at J, with 14 bases between. This CDR3 is CASSQGGWGLSYEQYF. The CDR3 nucleotides are TGTGCCAGCAGCCAAGGAGGGTGGGGGCTTTCCTACGAGCAGTACTTC.

The J gene is TRBJ1-1, the V gene TRBV9, with unresolved D. The V end was cut by 0 bases, the J end by 1 base, with 4 bases between. Germline lookup yields CDR1 SGDLS and CDR2 YYNGEE. This CDR3 has 13 amino acids. The CDR3 DNA reads TGTGCCAGCAGCGTAGCTCGGAACACTGAAGCTTTCTTT. Protein sequence: CASSVARNTEAFF.

This rearrangement joins TRBV5-1 to TRBJ2-6, with 7 nucleotides matching TRBD1. V dropped 1 base and J dropped 0; count of bases not matched to a gene: 4. Germline V gene lookup returns CDR1 SGHRS and CDR2 YFSETQ. The CDR3 consists of 17 residues. Written as DNA, the CDR3 is TGCGCCAGCAGCTTGTCCAGGGGGACCTCTGGGGCCAACGTCCTGACTTTC. Its protein product is CASSLSRGTSGANVLTF.

This clone showed up just once. This chain links TRBV7-6 with TRBJ2-1; 9 nucleotides match TRBD1. The CDR3 sequence is 15 residues long. V lost 6 bases, J lost 7 bases, and 10 bases stayed unmatched. Germline CDR1 SGHVS, CDR2 FNYEAQ. The CDR3 bases are TGTGCCAGCAGTCTCTTCCGGGACAGGGTGAATGAGCAGTTCTTC. This sequence encodes CASSLFRDRVNEQFF.

The chain uses TRBV7-6 and TRBJ2-3, with 10 bases lining up with TRBD2. Trimming took 1 base from V and 4 from J; bases not matched to a gene: 2. Germline-derived CDR1 and CDR2 are SGHVS and FNYEAQ. The CDR3 loop spans 15 amino acids. The CDR3 here is CASSLGSGGADTQYF. The CDR3 region has the DNA TGTGCCAGCAGCTTAGGCAGCGGGGGGGCAGATACGCAGTATTTT.

The gene calls are TRBV9 and TRBJ1-2; no firm D call. This CDR3 has 15 residues. V lost 7 bases to trimming and J lost 0 bases, with 16 bases between them. Germline assignment: CDR1 SGDLS and CDR2 YYNGEE. The CDR3 region has the DNA TGTGCCAGCGGGGAGGCAGGCCCGGCTAACTATGGCTACACCTTC. This sequence encodes CASGEAGPANYGYTF. Variable domain in full (rest from reference TRBV9 and TRBJ1-2): DSGVTQTPKHLITATGQRVTLRCSPRSGDLSVYWYQQSLDQGLQFLIQYYNGEERAKGNILERFSAQQFPDLHSELNLSSLELGDSALYFCASGEAGPANYGYTFGSGTRLTVV.

This clone was seen a few times. This rearrangement joins TRBV2 to TRBJ1-2; 7 nucleotides match TRBD1. The CDR3 is 16 residues long. Per the germline V gene, CDR1 is SNHLY and CDR2 is FYNNEI. J gave up 1 base and V 6 bases, and 11 bases lay outside the gene matches. The CDR3 DNA sequence: TGTGCCAGCAGAGCCGGGACAGACCGAATTAACTATGGCTACACCTTC. Translation: CASRAGTDRINYGYTF. Drawing the rest from reference TRBV2 and TRBJ1-2, the complete variable domain is EPEVTQTPSHQVTQMGQEVILRCVPISNHLYFYWYRQILGQKVEFLVSFYNNEISEKSEIFDDQFSVERPDGSNFTLKIRSTKLEDSAMYFCASRAGTDRINYGYTFGSGTRLTVV.

The V and J genes are TRBV30 and TRBJ1-1, with a possible D match to TRBD1 (6 bases). The CDR3 is 12 amino acids. Trimming left V 4 bases short and J 6 bases short, with 12 bases between. CDR1 is GTSNPN, CDR2 SVGIG, per germline (reference sequence). The CDR3 spells CAWMGGLAEAFF. In DNA, the CDR3 is TGTGCCTGGATGGGGGGGCTGGCTGAAGCTTTCTTT.

The chain couples TRBV15 to TRBJ2-7; D tentatively fits TRBD1 or TRBD2 (5 bases each). In germline, CDR1 is LNHNV, CDR2 YYDKDF (reference sequence). The CDR3 consists of 14 residues. V was trimmed by 3 bases and J by 2 bases, leaving 11 bases between them. The CDR3 sequence is CATSRGVGTYEQYF. CDR3 nucleotide sequence: TGTGCCACCAGCAGGGGGGTTGGGACCTACGAGCAGTACTTC. The full variable domain, completed using reference TRBV15 and TRBJ2-7, is DAMVIQNPRYQVTQFGKPVTLSCSQTLNHNVMYWYQQKSSQAPKLLFHYYDKDFNNEADTPDNFQSRRPNTSFCFLDIRSPGLGDTAMYLCATSRGVGTYEQYFGPGTRLTVT.

The gene calls are TRBV4-1 and TRBJ2-5; tentative D call: TRBD2 (7 bases). The germline V gene has CDR1 MGHRA and CDR2 YSYEKL. V was cut by 4 bases and J by 4 bases, with 25 bases left in between. The CDR3 sequence is 18 residues long. CDR3 coding DNA: TGCGCCAGCAGCCCCCTGCGCCAGGGACACCAGCGGGGAGAGACCCAGTACTTC. Translation: CASSPLRQGHQRGETQYF.

The chain recombines TRBV7-2 with TRBJ2-3, with 8 bases identical to TRBD2. After removal of 3 bases from V and 5 bases from J, the junction contained 4 bases not matched to a gene. The CDR3 spans 14 residues. From germline, CDR1 is SGHTA and CDR2 FQGNSA. The CDR3 reads CASSLGGGKDTQYF. CDR3 coding DNA: TGTGCCAGCAGCTTGGGCGGGGGGAAAGATACGCAGTATTTT.

The rearrangement joins TRBV19 to TRBJ2-7, with D unresolved. Germline V gene sequence: CDR1 LNHDA, CDR2 SQIVND (reference sequence). The CDR3 has 14 residues. V lost 5 bases and J 4 bases, leaving 15 bases between the germline ends. The CDR3, as DNA: TGTGCCAGTAGTCAAGTTGGGGTAGGTTACGAGCAGTACTTC. The encoded protein is CASSQVGVGYEQYF.

The chain joins TRBV7-3 to TRBJ1-1, with a possible D match to TRBD1 (5 bases). Germline lookup yields CDR1 SGHTA and CDR2 FQGTGA. The V and J ends lost 6 bases and 5 bases respectively, with 22 bases between them. The CDR3 has 16 residues. CDR3 amino acids: CASSIQGGKRRTEAFF. The CDR3 region has the DNA TGTGCCAGCAGTATCCAGGGAGGAAAGAGGAGGACTGAAGCTTTCTTT.

The gene calls are TRBV28 and TRBJ1-1; weak D call: TRBD1 (5 bases). V gave up 6 bases and J gave up 1 base, with 9 bases separating them. This CDR3 has 13 residues. CDR1 and CDR2 (germline): MDHEN, SYDVKM. This chain's CDR3 is CASSSGQNTEAFF. The CDR3 region has the DNA TGTGCCAGCAGCTCAGGACAGAACACTGAAGCTTTCTTT.

The chain recombines TRBV19 with TRBJ1-1; the D gene is possibly TRBD1 (6 bases). CDR3 length equals 15 residues. CDR1 is LNHDA and CDR2 is SQIVND in the germline V gene (reference sequence). The V gene lost 5 bases and the J gene lost 1 base, with 14 bases spanning the gap. The CDR3 reads CASSRHGGGNTEAFF. The DNA of the CDR3 is TGTGCCAGTAGTCGCCACGGGGGCGGGAACACTGAAGCTTTCTTT.

This rearrangement joins TRBV19 to TRBJ1-6; the D gene is possibly TRBD1 (5 bases). Looked up from germline, CDR1 is LNHDA and CDR2 is SQIVND (reference sequence). V lost 5 bases, J lost 8 bases, and 16 bases lay in between. The CDR3 has 15 amino acids. CDR3 coding DNA: TGTGCCAGTAGTTACGGGGCCTCAGGAGATTCACCCCTCCACTTT. This gives the protein CASSYGASGDSPLHF.

The chain uses TRBV7-2 and TRBJ2-5; D might be TRBD2 (5 bases). There are 16 residues in the CDR3. V lost 2 bases, J lost 6 bases, and 19 bases lay in between. CDR1 and CDR2 from the germline V gene are SGHTA and FQGNSA. This CDR3 reads CASSLRVAESGKTQYF. CDR3 sequence (DNA): TGTGCCAGCAGCTTAAGGGTGGCGGAGTCCGGGAAGACCCAGTACTTC.

V gene TRBV30 combines with J gene TRBJ1-2; D unresolved. This CDR3 has 14 amino acids. The germline V and J ends were trimmed by 0 bases and 2 bases, with 10 bases remaining between them. CDR1 is GTSNPN and CDR2 is SVGIG in the germline V gene (reference sequence). CDR3 bases: TGTGCCTGGAGTGTACTTGGGGTGAACTATGGCTACACCTTC. It translates to CAWSVLGVNYGYTF.

The rearrangement joins TRBV5-8 to TRBJ1-2, with D possibly TRBD1 on 6 matching bases. The V gene lost 4 bases and the J gene lost 2 bases, with 9 bases spanning the gap. Germline-derived CDR1 and CDR2 are SGHTS and YDEGEE. This CDR3 contains 13 residues. CDR3 bases: TGTGCCAGCAGCCAGGGGATGAACTATGGCTACACCTTC. This codes for CASSQGMNYGYTF.

The chain couples TRBV7-3 to TRBJ2-1; a weak D match, TRBD2 (7 bases). Deletions cut 5 bases from V and 0 bases from J, with 11 bases between. Germline-derived CDR1 and CDR2 are SGHTA and FQGTGA. There are 15 residues in the CDR3. This CDR3 reads CASSRGGSSYNEQFF. CDR3 DNA sequence: TGTGCCAGCAGCAGGGGGGGCAGCTCCTACAATGAGCAGTTCTTC.

The chain carries TRBV7-2 and TRBJ2-5; 10 bases line up with TRBD1. With V trimmed by 5 bases and J by 4 bases, 7 bases remained unmatched. CDR1 is SGHTA, CDR2 FQGNSA, per germline. The CDR3 is 15 amino acids. This chain's CDR3 is CASSKGQGKTETQYF. Here the CDR3 DNA reads TGTGCCAGCAGCAAGGGACAGGGGAAGACAGAGACCCAGTACTTC.

The gene calls are TRBV10-1 and TRBJ1-5, with D unresolved. The CDR3 covers 15 residues. Germline V lookup: CDR1 WNHNN, CDR2 SYGVQD (reference sequence). The V gene lost 0 bases and the J gene lost 5 bases, with 11 bases spanning the gap. The CDR3 loop is CASSESKGIDQPQHF. In nucleotides, the CDR3 is TGCGCCAGCAGTGAGTCGAAAGGGATCGATCAGCCCCAGCATTTT.

The chain couples TRBV10-2 to TRBJ2-3; D gene uncertain. Trimming stripped 5 bases from V and 5 bases from J, with 5 bases between. The CDR3 runs to 11 residues. Germline-derived CDR1 and CDR2 are WSHSY and SAAADI. CDR3 loop: CASSWGDTQYF. CDR3 DNA: TGCGCCAGCAGTTGGGGAGATACGCAGTATTTT.